The clone carrying this TCR beta chain was detected a few times. Its target is not known. Time point reported: newly diagnosed GD, antithyroid drugs for less than 3 months. Isolated PBMC RNA provided the starting material for the TCR library. These data come from a study of regulatory T cells in long-lasting Graves disease. Study-wide points: Between persistent patients, thousands of public clonotypes were shared, exceeding the approximately 900 shared between new patients.

In building TCR beta libraries, iRepertoire HTBI primers were used together with Arm-PCR of CDR3 regions. From the multiplex PCR reads, TCRdb called clonotypes with MiXCR, one entry per CDR3 protein. The repertoire holds a few hundred thousand distinct CDR3 sequences, with 14% as singletons. The CDR3 runs to 18 residues. V lost 4 bases, J lost 6 bases, and 16 bases stayed unmatched. Germline assignment: CDR1 SGHRS and CDR2 YFSETQ. The same specimen was also included in a second study, on T cells in Graves' hyperthyroidism and ophthalmopathy.

The TCR originated in a woman in her forties or fifties with Graves disease. The material sequenced was peripheral blood mononuclear cells (PBMCs), taken at new diagnosis, from a patient treated with antithyroid drugs. The chain carries TRBV5-1 and TRBJ2-2; 9 bases match TRBD1. CDR3 DNA sequence: TGCGCCAGCAGCATCAGACAGGGGGGAGGCGTAAAAGCCGGGGAGCTGTTTTTT. This translates into CASSIRQGGGVKAGELFF.